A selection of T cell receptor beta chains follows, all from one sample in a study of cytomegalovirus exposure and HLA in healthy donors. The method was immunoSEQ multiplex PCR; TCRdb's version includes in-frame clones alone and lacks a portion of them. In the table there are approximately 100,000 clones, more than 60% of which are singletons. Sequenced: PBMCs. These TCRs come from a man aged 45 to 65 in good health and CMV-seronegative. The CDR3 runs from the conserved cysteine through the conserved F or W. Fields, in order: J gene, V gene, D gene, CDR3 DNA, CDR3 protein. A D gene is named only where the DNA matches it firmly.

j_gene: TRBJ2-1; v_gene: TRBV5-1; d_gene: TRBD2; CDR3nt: TGCGCCAGCAGCTTGGCGGGACTAGCGGGACGCAATGAGCAGTTCTTC; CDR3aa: CASSLAGLAGRNEQFF
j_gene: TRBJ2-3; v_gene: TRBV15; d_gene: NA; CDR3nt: TGTGCCACCAGCAGCCAGGGTATAGTTATGGATACGCAGTATTTT; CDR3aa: CATSSQGIVMDTQYF
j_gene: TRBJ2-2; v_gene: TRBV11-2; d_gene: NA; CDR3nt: TGTGCCAGCAGCTTAGGGGTAGCGGCGAACACCGGGGAGCTGTTTTTT; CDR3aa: CASSLGVAANTGELFF
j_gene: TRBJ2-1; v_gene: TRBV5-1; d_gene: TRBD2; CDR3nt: TGCGCCAGCAGCCCAGCCGGGACTAGCGGGGGGTACACAGGGAATGAGCAGTTCTTC; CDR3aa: CASSPAGTSGGYTGNEQFF
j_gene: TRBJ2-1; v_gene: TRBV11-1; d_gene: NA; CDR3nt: TGTGCCAGCAGCCCCCGGGGGTACAATGAGCAGTTCTTC; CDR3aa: CASSPRGYNEQFF
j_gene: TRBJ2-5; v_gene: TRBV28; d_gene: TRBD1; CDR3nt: TGTGCCAGCCTCGGGACAGGGTATGAGACCCAGTACTTC; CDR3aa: CASLGTGYETQYF
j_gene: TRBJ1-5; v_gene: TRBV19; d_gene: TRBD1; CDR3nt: TGTGCCAGTAGCACGACAGGGGGCACGCAGCCCCAGCATTTT; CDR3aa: CASSTTGGTQPQHF
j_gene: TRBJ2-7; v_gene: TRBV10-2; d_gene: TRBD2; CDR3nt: TGCGCCAGCACTCGGACTAGCGGACCCTACGAGCAGTACTTC; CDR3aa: CASTRTSGPYEQYF
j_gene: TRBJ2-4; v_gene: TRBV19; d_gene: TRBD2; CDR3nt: TGTGCCAGTAGTATAGGACCCAAGCGGGGAATTCTAGCCAAAAACATTCAGTACTTC; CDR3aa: CASSIGPKRGILAKNIQYF
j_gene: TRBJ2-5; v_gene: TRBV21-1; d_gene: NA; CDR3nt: TGTGCCAGCAGCTCTCGACTAGTAAGTCCCTCAGAGACCCAGTACTTC; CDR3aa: CASSSRLVSPSETQYF
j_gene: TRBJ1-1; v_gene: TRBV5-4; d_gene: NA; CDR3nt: TGTGCCAGCAGCTTCCCAGGGACTGAAGCTTTCTTT; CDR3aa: CASSFPGTEAFF